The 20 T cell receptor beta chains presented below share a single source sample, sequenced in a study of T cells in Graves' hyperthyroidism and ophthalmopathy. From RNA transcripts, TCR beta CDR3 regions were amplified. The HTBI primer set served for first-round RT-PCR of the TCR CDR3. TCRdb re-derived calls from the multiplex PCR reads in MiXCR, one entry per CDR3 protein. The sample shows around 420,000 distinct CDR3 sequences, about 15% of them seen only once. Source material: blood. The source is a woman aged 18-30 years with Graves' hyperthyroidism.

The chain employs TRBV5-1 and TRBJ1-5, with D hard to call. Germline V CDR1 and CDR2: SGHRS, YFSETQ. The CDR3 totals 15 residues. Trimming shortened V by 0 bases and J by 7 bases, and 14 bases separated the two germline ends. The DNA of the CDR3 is TGCGCCAGCAGCTTGGACTCTCCGGGGAGGCAGCCCCAGCATTTT. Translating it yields CASSLDSPGRQPQHF.

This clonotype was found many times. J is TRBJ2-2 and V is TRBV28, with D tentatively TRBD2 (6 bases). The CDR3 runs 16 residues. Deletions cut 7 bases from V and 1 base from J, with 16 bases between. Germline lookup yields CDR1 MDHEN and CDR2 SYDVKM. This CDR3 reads CASKEGTGLNTGELFF. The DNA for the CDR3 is TGTGCCAGCAAGGAAGGGACTGGGCTGAACACCGGGGAGCTGTTTTTT.

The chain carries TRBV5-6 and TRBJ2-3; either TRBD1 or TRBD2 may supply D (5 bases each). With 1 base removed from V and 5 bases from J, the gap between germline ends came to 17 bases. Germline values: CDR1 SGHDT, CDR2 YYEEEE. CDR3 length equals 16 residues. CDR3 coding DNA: TGTGCCAGCAGCTTGACCCGGGCCGCGAGGGGAGATACGCAGTATTTT. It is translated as CASSLTRAARGDTQYF.

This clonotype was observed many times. CDR3 bases: TGCGCCAGCAGCTTCGGGGACTACGAGCAGTACTTC. As protein: CASSFGDYEQYF. The V gene is TRBV5-1, the J gene TRBJ2-7; D is perhaps TRBD2 (5 bases). CDR1 is SGHRS, CDR2 YFSETQ, per germline. The CDR3 is 12 amino acids. V lost 2 bases and J 3 bases, leaving 6 bases between the germline ends.

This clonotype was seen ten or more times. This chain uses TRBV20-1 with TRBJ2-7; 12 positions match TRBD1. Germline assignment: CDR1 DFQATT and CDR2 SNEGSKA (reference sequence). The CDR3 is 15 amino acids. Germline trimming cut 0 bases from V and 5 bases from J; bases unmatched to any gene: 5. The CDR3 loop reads CSAREHGTGGDEQYF. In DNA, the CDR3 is TGCAGTGCTAGAGAGCATGGGACAGGGGGCGACGAGCAGTACTTC.

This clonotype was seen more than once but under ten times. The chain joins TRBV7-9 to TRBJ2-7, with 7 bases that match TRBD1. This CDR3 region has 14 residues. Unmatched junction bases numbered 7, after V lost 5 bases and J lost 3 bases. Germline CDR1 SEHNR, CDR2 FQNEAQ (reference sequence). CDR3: CASSPRGLHYEQYF. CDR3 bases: TGTGCCAGCAGCCCCAGGGGGTTACACTACGAGCAGTACTTC.

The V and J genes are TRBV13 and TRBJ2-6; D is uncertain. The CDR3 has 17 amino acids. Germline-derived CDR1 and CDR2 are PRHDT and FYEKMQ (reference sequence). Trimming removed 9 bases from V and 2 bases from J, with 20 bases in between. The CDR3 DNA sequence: TGTGCCAGTATGGATTATGGGGATCGCGCTGGGGCCAACGTCCTGACTTTC. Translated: CASMDYGDRAGANVLTF.

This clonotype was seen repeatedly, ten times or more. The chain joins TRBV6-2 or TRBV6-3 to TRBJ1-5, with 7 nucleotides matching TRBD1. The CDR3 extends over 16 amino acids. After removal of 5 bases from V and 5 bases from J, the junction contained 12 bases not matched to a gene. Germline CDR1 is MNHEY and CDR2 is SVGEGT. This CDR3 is CASSRSGGAGDQPQHF. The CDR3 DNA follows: TGTGCCAGCAGTAGATCAGGGGGGGCGGGCGATCAGCCCCAGCATTTT.

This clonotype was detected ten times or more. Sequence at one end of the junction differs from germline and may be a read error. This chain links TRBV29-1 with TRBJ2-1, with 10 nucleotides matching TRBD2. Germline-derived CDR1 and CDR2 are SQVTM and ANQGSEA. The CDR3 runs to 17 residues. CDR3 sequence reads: CSVEGLAGGSSYNEQFF. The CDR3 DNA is TGCAGCGTCGAAGGCTTAGCGGGAGGTAGTTCCTACAATGAGCAGTTCTTC.

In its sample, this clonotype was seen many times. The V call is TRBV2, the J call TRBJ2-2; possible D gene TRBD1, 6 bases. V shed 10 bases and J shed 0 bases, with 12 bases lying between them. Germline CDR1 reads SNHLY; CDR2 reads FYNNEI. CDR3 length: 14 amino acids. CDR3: CATPGTPNTGELFF. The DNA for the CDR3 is TGTGCCACCCCCGGGACACCGAACACCGGGGAGCTGTTTTTT.

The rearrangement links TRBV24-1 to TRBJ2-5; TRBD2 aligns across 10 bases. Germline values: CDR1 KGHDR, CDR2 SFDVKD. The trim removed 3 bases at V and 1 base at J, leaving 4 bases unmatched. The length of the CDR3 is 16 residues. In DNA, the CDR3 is TGTGCCACCAGTGATCCGGTAGCGGGGGGCCAAGAGACCCAGTACTTC. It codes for CATSDPVAGGQETQYF.

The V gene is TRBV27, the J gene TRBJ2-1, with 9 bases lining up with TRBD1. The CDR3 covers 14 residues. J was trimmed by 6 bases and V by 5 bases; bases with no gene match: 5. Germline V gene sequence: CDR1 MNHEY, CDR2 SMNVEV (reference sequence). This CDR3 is CASSRGQGFNEQFF. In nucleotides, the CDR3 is TGTGCCAGCAGTAGAGGACAGGGGTTCAATGAGCAGTTCTTC.

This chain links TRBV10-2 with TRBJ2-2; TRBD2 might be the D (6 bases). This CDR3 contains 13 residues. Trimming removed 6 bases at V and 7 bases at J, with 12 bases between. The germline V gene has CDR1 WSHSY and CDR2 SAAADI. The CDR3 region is CASRDYRIGELFF. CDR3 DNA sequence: TGCGCCAGCAGGGACTATCGGATCGGGGAGCTGTTTTTT.

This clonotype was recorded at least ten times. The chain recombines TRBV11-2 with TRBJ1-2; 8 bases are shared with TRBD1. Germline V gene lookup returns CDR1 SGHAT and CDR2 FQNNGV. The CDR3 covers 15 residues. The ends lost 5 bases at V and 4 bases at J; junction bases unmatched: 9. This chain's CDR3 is CASSDVQGAAYGYTF. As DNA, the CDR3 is TGTGCCAGCAGCGATGTCCAGGGGGCAGCCTATGGCTACACCTTC.

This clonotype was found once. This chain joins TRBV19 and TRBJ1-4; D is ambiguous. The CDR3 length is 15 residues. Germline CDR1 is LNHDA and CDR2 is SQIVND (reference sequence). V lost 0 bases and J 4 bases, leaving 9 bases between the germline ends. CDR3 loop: CASSIEDGYNEKLFF. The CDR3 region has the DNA TGTGCCAGTAGTATAGAAGACGGGTATAATGAAAAACTGTTTTTT.

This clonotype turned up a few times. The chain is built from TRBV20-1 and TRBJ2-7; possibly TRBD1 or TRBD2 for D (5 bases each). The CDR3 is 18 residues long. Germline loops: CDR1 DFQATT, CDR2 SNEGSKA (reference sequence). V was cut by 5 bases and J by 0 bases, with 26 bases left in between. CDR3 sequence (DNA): TGCAGTGCTTCCCCAGCAGGGAGTAAAATCCTCAGCTCCTACGAGCAGTACTTC. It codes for CSASPAGSKILSSYEQYF.

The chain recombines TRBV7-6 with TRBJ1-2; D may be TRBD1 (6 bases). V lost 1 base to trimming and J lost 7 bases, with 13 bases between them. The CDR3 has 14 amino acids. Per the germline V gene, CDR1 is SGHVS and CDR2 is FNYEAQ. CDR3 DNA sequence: TGTGCCAGCAGCTTAGGTCAGGGGCTGGTTGGCTACACCTTC. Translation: CASSLGQGLVGYTF.

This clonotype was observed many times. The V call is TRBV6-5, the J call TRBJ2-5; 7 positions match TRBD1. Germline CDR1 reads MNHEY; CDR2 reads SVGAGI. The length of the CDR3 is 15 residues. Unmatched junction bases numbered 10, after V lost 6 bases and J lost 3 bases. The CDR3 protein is CASRIRWDRKETQYF. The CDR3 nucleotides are TGTGCCAGCAGAATCCGCTGGGACAGAAAAGAGACCCAGTACTTC.

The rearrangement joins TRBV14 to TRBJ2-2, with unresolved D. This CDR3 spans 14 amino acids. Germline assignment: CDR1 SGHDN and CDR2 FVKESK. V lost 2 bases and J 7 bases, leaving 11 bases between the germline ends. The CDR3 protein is CASSQRIGRGELFF. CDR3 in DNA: TGTGCCAGCAGCCAAAGGATTGGTCGCGGGGAGCTGTTTTTT.

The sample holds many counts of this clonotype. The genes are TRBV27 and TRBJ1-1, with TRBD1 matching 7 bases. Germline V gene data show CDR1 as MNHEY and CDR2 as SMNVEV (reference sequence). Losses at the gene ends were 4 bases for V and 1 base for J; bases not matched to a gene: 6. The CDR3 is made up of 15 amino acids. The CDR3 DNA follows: TGTGCCAGCAGTTCACCCAGGGGGGCGAACACTGAAGCTTTCTTT. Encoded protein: CASSSPRGANTEAFF.